The 12 T cell receptor beta chains presented below share a single source sample, sequenced in a study of control samples from healthy donors and cancer patients. TCRdb's copy holds only in-frame clones and misses some; the assay was immunoSEQ multiplex PCR. Seen here are approximately 230,000 clones, almost 85% observed once, and the top ten hold about an eighth. Sequencing was done on a sample of PBMCs. The receptors were gathered from a woman in her fifties or sixties with lung cancer.

The chain is built from TRBV5-5 and TRBJ2-1; 7 nucleotides agree with TRBD2. Germline lookup yields CDR1 SGHKS and CDR2 YYEKEE (reference sequence). Trimming cost V 4 bases and J 10 bases; bases outside gene matches: 5. The CDR3 extends over 12 amino acids. DNA for the CDR3: TGTGCCAGCAGCCCAATAGCGGGCGAGCAGTTCTTC. Protein sequence: CASSPIAGEQFF. Looking up the rest from reference TRBV5-5 and TRBJ2-1 gives the full variable domain: DAGVTQSPTHLIKTRGQQVTLRCSPISGHKSVSWYQQVLGQGPQFIFQYYEKEERGRGNFPDRFSARQFPNYSSELNVNALLLGDSALYLCASSPIAGEQFFGPGTRLTVL.

A single count supports this clone. The chain has TRBV7-3 and TRBJ1-1, with TRBD1 as a possible D gene (5 bases). The germline CDR1 and CDR2 sequences are SGHTA and FQGTGA. V lost 5 bases to trimming and J lost 5 bases, with 15 bases between them. The CDR3 totals 14 residues. The CDR3 bases are TGTGCCAGCAGCGAAAACGGGGGTATTACTGAAGCTTTCTTT. Translating it yields CASSENGGITEAFF.

On this clone: Distinct nucleotide sequences in the sample also encode this CDR3. V is TRBV18 and J is TRBJ1-5; D gene uncertain. Per germline, CDR1 KGHSH and CDR2 LQKENI. V dropped 3 bases and J dropped 0 bases, with 9 bases sitting between them. The CDR3 extends over 15 amino acids. CDR3 sequence: CASSPRRYSNQPQHF. For the CDR3, the DNA is TGTGCCAGCTCACCCCGGCGGTATAGCAATCAGCCCCAGCATTTT.

The chain links TRBV7-8 to TRBJ2-5; perhaps TRBD2 as D (5 bases). Trimming cost V 0 bases and J 2 bases, with 10 bases left between them. In germline, CDR1 is SGHVS, CDR2 FQNEAQ. CDR3 length: 15 residues. This chain's CDR3 is CASSLARTRQETQYF. The DNA for the CDR3 is TGTGCCAGCAGCTTAGCAAGGACTCGACAAGAGACCCAGTACTTC.

The J gene is TRBJ2-2, the V gene TRBV24-1; D may be TRBD2 (6 bases). Germline V gene sequence: CDR1 KGHDR, CDR2 SFDVKD. CDR3 length: 15 amino acids. Between the trimmed V and J ends, which lost 1 base and 4 bases, there was a span of 9 bases. Here the CDR3 DNA reads TGTGCCACCAGTGATTTTACTAGCAGCACCGGGGAGCTGTTTTTT. Residues: CATSDFTSSTGELFF.

The rearrangement joins TRBV7-7 to TRBJ2-1; 11 bases are shared with TRBD2. The trim removed 5 bases at V and 4 bases at J, leaving 4 bases unmatched. This CDR3 is 15 amino acids long. Germline V gene sequence: CDR1 SSHAT, CDR2 FNYEAQ (reference sequence). The CDR3 reads CASSTGTSGYNEQFF. The CDR3 DNA sequence: TGTGCCAGCAGCACTGGGACTAGCGGATACAATGAGCAGTTCTTC. Full variable domain (remainder filled in from reference TRBV7-7 and TRBJ2-1): GAGVSQSPRYKVTKRGQDVTLRCDPISSHATLYWYQQALGQGPEFLTYFNYEAQPDKSGLPSDRFSAERPEGSISTLTIQRTEQRDSAMYRCASSTGTSGYNEQFFGPGTRLTVL.

This clone was seen only a few times. The chain uses TRBV5-6 and TRBJ1-6, with unresolved D. The germline gives CDR1 SGHDT, CDR2 YYEEEE. The CDR3 totals 17 residues. Trimming removed 4 bases from V and 8 bases from J, with 22 bases in between. This CDR3 reads CASSPPQASTLYSPLHF. The CDR3 nucleotides read TGTGCCAGCAGCCCGCCTCAGGCCTCGACCTTGTATTCACCCCTCCACTTT.

The chain joins TRBV28 to TRBJ2-1, with 11 positions matching TRBD2. CDR1 MDHEN and CDR2 SYDVKM come from the germline V gene. Germline trimming cut 6 bases from V and 6 bases from J; bases unmatched to any gene: 10. This CDR3 region has 16 residues. CDR3 residues: CASSTPTSGSANEQFF. DNA of the CDR3: TGTGCCAGCAGCACACCAACTAGCGGGAGTGCCAATGAGCAGTTCTTC.

This clone was seen a single time. This sequence joins TRBV7-2 and TRBJ2-3; D not certain. Trimming shortened V by 4 bases and J by 6 bases, and 14 bases separated the two germline ends. Looked up from germline, CDR1 is SGHTA and CDR2 is FQGNSA. The CDR3 spans 14 residues. CDR3 DNA: TGTGCCAGCAGCTCCCGTTGGGGTGGGGATACGCAGTATTTT. As protein: CASSSRWGGDTQYF.

The chain has TRBV7-3 and TRBJ1-1, with 7 nucleotides matching TRBD1. CDR1 is SGHTA and CDR2 is FQGTGA in the germline V gene. This CDR3 has 12 amino acids. V shed 5 bases and J 7 bases; nucleotides not matched to a gene: 4. The CDR3 coding sequence is TGTGCCAGCAGCGCACAGGGGAATGAAGCTTTCTTT. As protein: CASSAQGNEAFF.

The genes are TRBV9 and TRBJ2-3; perhaps TRBD1 as D (8 bases). Germline V gene lookup returns CDR1 SGDLS and CDR2 YYNGEE. The CDR3 totals 15 residues. The V end was cut by 1 base, the J end by 6 bases, with 15 bases between. In DNA, the CDR3 is TGTGCCAGCAGCGTATTTCCACAGGGGGGGGATACGCAGTATTTT. Its translation: CASSVFPQGGDTQYF.

The chain is built from TRBV7-3 and TRBJ1-1; 9 nucleotides match TRBD1. The CDR3 extends over 14 amino acids. Looked up from germline, CDR1 is SGHTA and CDR2 is FQGTGA. With 4 bases clipped from V and 5 bases from J, the junction kept 5 bases outside the gene matches. Here the CDR3 DNA reads TGTGCCAGCAGCTCGACAGGGGGAGGGACTGAAGCTTTCTTT. Protein: CASSSTGGGTEAFF.